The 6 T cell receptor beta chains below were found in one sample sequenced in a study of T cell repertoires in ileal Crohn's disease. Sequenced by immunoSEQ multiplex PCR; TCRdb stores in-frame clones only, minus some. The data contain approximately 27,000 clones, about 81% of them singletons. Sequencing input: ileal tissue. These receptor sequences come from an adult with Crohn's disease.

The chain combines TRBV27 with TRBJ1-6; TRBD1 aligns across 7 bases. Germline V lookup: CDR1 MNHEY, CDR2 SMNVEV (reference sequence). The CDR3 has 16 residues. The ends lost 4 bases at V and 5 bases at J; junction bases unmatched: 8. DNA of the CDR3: TGTGCCAGCAGTTCCGAGGGGGCGCACAATAATTCACCCCTCCACTTT. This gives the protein CASSSEGAHNNSPLHF.

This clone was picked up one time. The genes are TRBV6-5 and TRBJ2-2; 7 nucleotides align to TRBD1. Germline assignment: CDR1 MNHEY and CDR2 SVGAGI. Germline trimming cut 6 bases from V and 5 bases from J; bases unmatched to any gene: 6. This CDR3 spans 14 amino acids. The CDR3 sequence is CASRDRVGTGELFF. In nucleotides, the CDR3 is TGTGCCAGCAGAGACAGGGTCGGAACCGGGGAGCTGTTTTTT.

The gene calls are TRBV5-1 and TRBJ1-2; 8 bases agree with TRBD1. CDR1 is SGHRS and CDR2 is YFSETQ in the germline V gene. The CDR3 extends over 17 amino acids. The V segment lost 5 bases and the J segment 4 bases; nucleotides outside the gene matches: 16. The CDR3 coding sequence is TGCGCCAGCAGAATCACCGGGACAGGAGTTGTCGGCTATGGCTACACCTTC. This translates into CASRITGTGVVGYGYTF.

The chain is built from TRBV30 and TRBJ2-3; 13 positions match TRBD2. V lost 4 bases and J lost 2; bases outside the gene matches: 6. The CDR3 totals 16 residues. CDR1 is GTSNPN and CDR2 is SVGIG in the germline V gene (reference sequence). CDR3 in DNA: TGTGCCTGGACCCGAGGACTAGCGGGGGCCACAGATACGCAGTATTTT. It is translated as CAWTRGLAGATDTQYF.

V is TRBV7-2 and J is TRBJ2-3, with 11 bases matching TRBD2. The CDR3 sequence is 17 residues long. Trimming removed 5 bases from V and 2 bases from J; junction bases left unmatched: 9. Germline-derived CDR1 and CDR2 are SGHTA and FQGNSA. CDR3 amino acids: CASSTGTSGLYTDTQYF. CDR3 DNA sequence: TGTGCCAGCAGCACAGGGACTAGCGGACTATACACAGATACGCAGTATTTT.

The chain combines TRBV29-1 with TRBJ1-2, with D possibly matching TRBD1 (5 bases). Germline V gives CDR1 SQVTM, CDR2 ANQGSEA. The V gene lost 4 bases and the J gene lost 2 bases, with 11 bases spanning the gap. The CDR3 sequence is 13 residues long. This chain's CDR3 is CSVGPGGNYGYTF. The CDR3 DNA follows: TGCAGCGTTGGACCGGGGGGGAACTATGGCTACACCTTC.